The subject of this entry is one TCR beta chain. Its target is not known. One entry per CDR3 protein results from TCRdb running MiXCR on the 5' RACE reads. Among some 500,000 distinct CDR3 sequences, 20% to 25% were seen once, and the ten largest hold around 0.91%. This sample was taken from a study of identical twins. The CDR3 is made up of 12 amino acids. V dropped 6 bases and J dropped 4 bases, with 12 bases sitting between them. Germline V gene sequence: CDR1 DFQATT, CDR2 SNEGSKA (reference sequence). The study's findings and limits: Analyses of zero insertions could be partly confounded by invariant MAIT and iNKT cells. Not following the same donors, the study drew its conclusions from cross-sectional statistical analysis.

This sample was also put to use in a study of T cells expressing NK-cell markers. That report notes: The CD3+CD56-NKG2C+ fraction was also led by these clonotypes in several donors.

This receptor was identified in a woman under 30 in good health. The source material was CD4+ T cells sorted from blood. The chain uses TRBV20-1 and TRBJ1-1; D call uncertain. The CDR3 region is CSARREGTEAFF. The CDR3 DNA reads TGCAGTGCCCGAAGAGAAGGCACTGAAGCTTTCTTT.